This T cell receptor beta chain was recorded in a study of T cells in Graves' hyperthyroidism and ophthalmopathy. RNA transcripts yielded amplified TCR beta CDR3 regions. The HTBI primer set drove a first-round RT-PCR of the TCR CDR3. A single record per CDR3 protein comes from TCRdb applying MiXCR to the multiplex PCR reads. This repertoire shows some 770,000 distinct CDR3 sequences, less than 20% found once; its top ten account for around 7.7%. Study-level findings and limits: Most expanded thyroid clonotypes above 0.001 recurred in blood.

About this clonotype: The antigen remains unidentified.

The sample consisted of blood. The sequence derives from a man younger than 35 with Graves' hyperthyroidism.

DNA of the CDR3: TGTGCCAGCAGTTCGTCCGGGACAGGGGTTGAAAAACTGTTTTTT. Amino acids: CASSSSGTGVEKLFF. The rearrangement links TRBV28 to TRBJ1-4, with 10 positions matching TRBD1. V dropped 4 bases and J dropped 7; count of bases not matched to a gene: 6. The CDR3 loop spans 15 amino acids. Germline V gene sequence: CDR1 MDHEN, CDR2 SYDVKM.